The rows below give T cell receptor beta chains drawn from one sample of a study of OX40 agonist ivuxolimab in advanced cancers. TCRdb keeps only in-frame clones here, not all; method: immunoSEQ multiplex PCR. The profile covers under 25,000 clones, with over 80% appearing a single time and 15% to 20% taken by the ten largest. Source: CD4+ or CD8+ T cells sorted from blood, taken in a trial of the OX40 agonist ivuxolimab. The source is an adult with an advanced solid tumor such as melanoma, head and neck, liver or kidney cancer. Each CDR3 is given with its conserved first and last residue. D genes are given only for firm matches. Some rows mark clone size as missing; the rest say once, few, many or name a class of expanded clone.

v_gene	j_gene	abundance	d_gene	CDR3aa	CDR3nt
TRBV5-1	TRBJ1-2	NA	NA	CASSPKAGAEGYTF	TGCGCCAGCAGCCCGAAGGCGGGGGCAGAGGGCTACACCTTC
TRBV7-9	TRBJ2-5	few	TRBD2	CASSFLLAGFETQYF	TGTGCCAGCAGCTTTTTACTAGCGGGATTTGAGACCCAGTACTTC
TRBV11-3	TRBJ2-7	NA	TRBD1	CASSLGRQGGRSEQYF	TGTGCCAGCAGCTTAGGCCGACAGGGGGGCAGAAGCGAGCAGTACTTC
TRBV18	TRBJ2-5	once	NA	CASSPASQETQYF	TGTGCCAGCTCACCGGCCTCTCAAGAGACCCAGTACTTC
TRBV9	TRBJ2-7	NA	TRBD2	CASSVGSGGASYEQYF	TGTGCCAGCAGCGTAGGTAGCGGGGGGGCCAGTTACGAGCAGTACTTC
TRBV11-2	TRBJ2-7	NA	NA	CASSLSFALTYEQYF	TGTGCCAGCAGCTTATCTTTCGCTCTCACCTACGAGCAGTACTTC
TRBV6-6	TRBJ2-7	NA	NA	CASSSQRGGEQYF	TGTGCCAGCAGTTCCCAGAGGGGGGGCGAGCAGTACTTC
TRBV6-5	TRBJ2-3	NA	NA	CASSYSQGNTDTQYF	TGTGCCAGCAGTTACTCACAGGGAAACACAGATACGCAGTATTTT
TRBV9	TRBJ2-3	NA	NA	CASSVVGITDTQYF	TGTGCCAGCAGCGTAGTGGGGATCACAGATACGCAGTATTTT
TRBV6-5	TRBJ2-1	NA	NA	CASGESGLTAGEQFF	TGTGCCAGCGGGGAATCCGGGCTGACCGCCGGTGAGCAGTTCTTC
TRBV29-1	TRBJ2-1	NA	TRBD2	CSGKGTSGGATYNEQFF	TGCAGCGGGAAGGGGACTAGCGGGGGGGCCACCTACAATGAGCAGTTCTTC
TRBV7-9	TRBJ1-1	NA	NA	CASSFGGYTEAFF	TGTGCCAGCAGCTTTGGGGGGTACACTGAAGCTTTCTTT
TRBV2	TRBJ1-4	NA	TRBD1	CASARDRGYEKLFF	TGTGCCAGCGCCCGGGACAGGGGATATGAAAAACTGTTTTTT
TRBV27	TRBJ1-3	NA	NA	CASSAQGSSGNTIYF	TGTGCCAGCAGCGCCCAGGGGAGCTCTGGAAACACCATATATTTT
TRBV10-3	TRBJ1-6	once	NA	CAISDPPPSDAPLHF	TGTGCCATCAGTGATCCCCCGCCCAGCGACGCACCCCTCCACTTT
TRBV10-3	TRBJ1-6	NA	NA	CAISSEGLDSPLHF	TGTGCCATCAGCTCCGAGGGATTGGATTCACCCCTCCACTTT
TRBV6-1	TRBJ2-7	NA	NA	CASSEVYGYEQYF	TGTGCCAGCAGTGAAGTGTATGGCTACGAGCAGTACTTC
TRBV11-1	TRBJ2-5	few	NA	CASSLAEAGGETQYF	TGTGCCAGCAGCTTGGCGGAGGCTGGAGGAGAGACCCAGTACTTC
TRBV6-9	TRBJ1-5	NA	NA	CASSPRDQPQHF	TGTGCCAGCAGTCCACGGGATCAGCCCCAGCATTTT
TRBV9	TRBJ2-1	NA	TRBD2	CASSPAGVPGNEQFF	TGTGCCAGCAGCCCAGCGGGAGTGCCGGGCAATGAGCAGTTCTTC
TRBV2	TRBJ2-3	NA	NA	CASSEEAASTDTQYF	TGTGCCAGCAGTGAGGAAGCGGCTAGCACAGATACGCAGTATTTT
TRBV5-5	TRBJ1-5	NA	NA	CASSLVPESNQPQHF	TGTGCCAGCAGCTTGGTTCCGGAGAGCAATCAGCCCCAGCATTTT
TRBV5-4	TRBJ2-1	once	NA	CASSGDTKEQFF	TGTGCCAGCAGCGGGGACACAAAGGAGCAGTTCTTC